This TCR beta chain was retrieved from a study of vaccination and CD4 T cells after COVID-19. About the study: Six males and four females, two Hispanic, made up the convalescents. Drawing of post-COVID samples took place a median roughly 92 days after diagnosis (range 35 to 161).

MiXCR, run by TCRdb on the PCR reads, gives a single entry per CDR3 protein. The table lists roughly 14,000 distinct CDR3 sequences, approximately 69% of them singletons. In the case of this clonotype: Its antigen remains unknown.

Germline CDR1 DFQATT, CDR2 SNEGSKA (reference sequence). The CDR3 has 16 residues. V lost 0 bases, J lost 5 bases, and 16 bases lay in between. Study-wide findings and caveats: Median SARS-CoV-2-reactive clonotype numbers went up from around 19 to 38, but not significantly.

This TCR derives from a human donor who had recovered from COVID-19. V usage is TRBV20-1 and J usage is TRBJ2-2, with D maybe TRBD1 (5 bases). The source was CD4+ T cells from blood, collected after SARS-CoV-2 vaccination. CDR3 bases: TGCAGTGCTAGAGATGGGGCGAAGACTCCAACCGGGGAGCTGTTTTTT. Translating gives CSARDGAKTPTGELFF.